This T cell receptor (beta chain) was sequenced during a study of early T cells in non-severe SARS-CoV-2 infection. Trimming took 6 bases from V and 5 from J; bases not matched to a gene: 27. Per the germline V gene, CDR1 is LGHNT and CDR2 is FRNRAP. The CDR3 length is 22 residues. Regarding the study as a whole: VDJdb-based annotation leaned toward anti-spike CD8 responses and missed private and CD4 specificities.

This clonotype was counted at least ten times. Its antigen is unidentified. Tagging with unique molecular identifiers was applied to individual cDNA molecules. Each CDR3 protein is one row after TCRdb ran MiXCR on the 5' RACE reads. Seen here are about 17,000 distinct CDR3 sequences, around 6.1% observed once, and the top ten hold approximately 7%. The chain has TRBV12-5 and TRBJ2-2, with 10 bases that match TRBD1. The source of this sequence is an adult who was a healthcare worker with PCR-confirmed SARS-CoV-2 infection or an uninfected control (not recorded which). The source was whole blood, collected at baseline. The CDR3: CASGTNRPGQGNMRAWTGELFF. The CDR3 nucleotides read TGTGCTAGTGGAACAAATCGACCGGGACAGGGGAACATGAGAGCGTGGACCGGGGAGCTGTTTTTT.